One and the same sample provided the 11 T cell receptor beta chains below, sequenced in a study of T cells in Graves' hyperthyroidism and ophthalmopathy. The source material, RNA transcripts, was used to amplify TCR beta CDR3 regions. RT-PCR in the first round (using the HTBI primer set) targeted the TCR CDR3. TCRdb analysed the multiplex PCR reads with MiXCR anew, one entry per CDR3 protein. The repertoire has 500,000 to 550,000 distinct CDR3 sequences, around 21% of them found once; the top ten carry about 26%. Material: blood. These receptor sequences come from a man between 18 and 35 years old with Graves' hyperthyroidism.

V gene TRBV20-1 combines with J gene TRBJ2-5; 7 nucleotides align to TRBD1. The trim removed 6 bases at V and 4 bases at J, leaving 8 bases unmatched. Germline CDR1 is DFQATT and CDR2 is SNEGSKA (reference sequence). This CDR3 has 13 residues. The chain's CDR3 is CSAGRQGGETQYF. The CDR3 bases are TGCAGTGCGGGGAGACAGGGTGGAGAGACCCAGTACTTC.

Here the CDR3 DNA reads TGCAGTGCTAGGACTAGCGGGGGGGCATATACGCAGTATTTT. It encodes CSARTSGGAYTQYF. The rearrangement links TRBV20-1 to TRBJ2-3; 14 bases agree with TRBD2. There are 14 residues in the CDR3. CDR1 is DFQATT, CDR2 SNEGSKA, per germline (reference sequence). V was pared by 3 bases and J by 7 bases, with 3 bases of the junction left unmatched.

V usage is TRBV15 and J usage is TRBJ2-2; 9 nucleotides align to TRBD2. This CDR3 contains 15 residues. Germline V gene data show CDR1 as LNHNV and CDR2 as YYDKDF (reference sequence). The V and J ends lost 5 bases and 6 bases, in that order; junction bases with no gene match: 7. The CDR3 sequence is CATSPVGGGAGELFF. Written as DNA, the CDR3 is TGTGCCACCAGCCCAGTGGGCGGGGGGGCCGGGGAGCTGTTTTTT.

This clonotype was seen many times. The CDR3 DNA sequence: TGTGCCAGCAGCCTACTGGAAAGGGGGAGTCAGCCCCAGCATTTT. Protein product: CASSLLERGSQPQHF. The chain carries TRBV12-3 or TRBV12-4 and TRBJ1-5; possibly TRBD1 for D (6 bases). The CDR3 length is 15 residues. Trimming pared 6 bases from V and 6 bases from J, leaving 18 bases between.

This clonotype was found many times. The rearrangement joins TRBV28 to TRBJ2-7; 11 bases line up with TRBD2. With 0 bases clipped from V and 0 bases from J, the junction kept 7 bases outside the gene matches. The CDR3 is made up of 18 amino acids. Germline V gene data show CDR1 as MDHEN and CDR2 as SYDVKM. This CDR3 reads CASSLWRLAGRSSYEQYF. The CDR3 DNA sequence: TGTGCCAGCAGTTTATGGAGACTAGCGGGGAGGTCCTCCTACGAGCAGTACTTC.

This chain's CDR3 is CASSLWSLRMTNTEAFF. The CDR3 DNA reads TGTGCCAGCAGCTTATGGTCCCTGAGGATGACGAACACTGAAGCTTTCTTT. This rearrangement joins TRBV11-2 to TRBJ1-1; D call uncertain. Trimming cost V 2 bases and J 1 base, with 17 bases left between them. The CDR3 sequence is 17 residues long. Germline CDR1 SGHAT, CDR2 FQNNGV. Full variable domain (remainder filled in from reference TRBV11-2 and TRBJ1-1): EAGVAQSPRYKIIEKRQSVAFWCNPISGHATLYWYQQILGQGPKLLIQFQNNGVVDDSQLPKDRFSAERLKGVDSTLKIQPAKLEDSAVYLCASSLWSLRMTNTEAFFGQGTRLTVV.

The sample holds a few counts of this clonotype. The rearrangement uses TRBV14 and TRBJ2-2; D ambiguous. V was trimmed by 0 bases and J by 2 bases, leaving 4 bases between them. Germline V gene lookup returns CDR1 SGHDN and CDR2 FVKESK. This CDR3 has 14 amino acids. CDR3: CASSQDFNTGELFF. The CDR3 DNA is TGTGCCAGCAGCCAAGATTTTAACACCGGGGAGCTGTTTTTT.

Here the CDR3 reads CASIDRARGNQPQHF. CDR3 in DNA: TGTGCCAGTATCGACAGGGCGAGGGGCAATCAGCCCCAGCATTTT. V is TRBV19 and J is TRBJ1-5, with 7 nucleotides matching TRBD1. The germline V gene has CDR1 LNHDA and CDR2 SQIVND (reference sequence). V trimming: 7 bases; J trimming: 2 bases; junction bases outside the gene matches: 8. CDR3 length: 15 amino acids.

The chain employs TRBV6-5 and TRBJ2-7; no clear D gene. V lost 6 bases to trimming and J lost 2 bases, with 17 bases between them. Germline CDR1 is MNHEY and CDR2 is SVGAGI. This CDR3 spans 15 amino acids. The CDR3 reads CASSKNLVSAYEQYF. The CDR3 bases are TGTGCCAGCAGCAAGAACCTGGTTTCGGCCTACGAGCAGTACTTC.

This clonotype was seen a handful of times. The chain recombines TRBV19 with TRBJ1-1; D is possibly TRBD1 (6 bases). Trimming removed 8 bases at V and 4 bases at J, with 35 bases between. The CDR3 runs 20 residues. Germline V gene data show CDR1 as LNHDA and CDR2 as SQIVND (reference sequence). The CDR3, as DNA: TGTGCCAGTCCAGGGGTCGCTTCCGGGCCCGAAACAACCAGGGTCACTGAAGCTTTCTTT. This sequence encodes CASPGVASGPETTRVTEAFF.

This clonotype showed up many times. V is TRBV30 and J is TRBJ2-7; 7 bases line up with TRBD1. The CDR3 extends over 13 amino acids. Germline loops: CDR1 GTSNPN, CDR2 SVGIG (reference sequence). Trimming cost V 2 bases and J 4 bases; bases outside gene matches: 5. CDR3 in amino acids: CAWSRKGQYEQYF. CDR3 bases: TGTGCCTGGAGTAGGAAGGGACAGTACGAGCAGTACTTC. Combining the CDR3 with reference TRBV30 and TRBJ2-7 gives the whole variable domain SQTIHQWPATLVQPVGSPLSLECTVEGTSNPNLYWYRQAAGRGLQLLFYSVGIGQISSEVPQNLSASRPQDRQFILSSKKLLLSDSGFYLCAWSRKGQYEQYFGPGTRLTVT.